This T cell receptor beta chain was sequenced in a study of molecular identifiers for immune sequencing clone quantification. The overall study: In the replicates, RNA derived from about 21,000 or 97,000 naive CD8 cells was divided into five parts, and four were sequenced. Study-wide points: The share of molecules held by clones above 20 RNA copies was over 98% in effector cells and under 1% in naive cells.

This clonotype has a handful of counts. What it binds is unknown. Given a much more abundant clone one base away, this may be a read error. TCRdb passed the PCR reads through MiXCR, listing each CDR3 protein once. Here the sample spans almost 20,000 distinct CDR3 sequences, about a fifth being singletons. Naive CD8 T cells were sorted, and the gate applied was CD8+CD4-CCR7+CD45RA+. This CDR3 region has 14 residues. CDR1 is SGHRS and CDR2 is YFSETQ in the germline V gene. The specimen was naive CD8+ T cells from blood, with Jurkat cell RNA spiked in. This sample's subset: FACS-sorted CD8+CD4-CCR7+CD45RA+ naive T cells. The chain has TRBV5-1 and TRBJ1-1; D ambiguous. The origin of this receptor is a human donor in good health. Some libraries in this study had Jurkat cell RNA spiked in. The DNA of the CDR3 is TGCGCCAGCAGCTTGGATGGGGTGAACACTGAAGCTCTCTTT. Translation: CASSLDGVNTEALF. The variable domain in full, completed from reference TRBV5-1 and TRBJ1-1, reads KAGVTQTPRYLIKTRGQQVTLSCSPISGHRSVSWYQQTPGQGLQFLFEYFSETQRNKGNFPGRFSGRQFSNSRSEMNVSTLELGDSALYLCASSLDGVNTEALFGQGTRLTVV.